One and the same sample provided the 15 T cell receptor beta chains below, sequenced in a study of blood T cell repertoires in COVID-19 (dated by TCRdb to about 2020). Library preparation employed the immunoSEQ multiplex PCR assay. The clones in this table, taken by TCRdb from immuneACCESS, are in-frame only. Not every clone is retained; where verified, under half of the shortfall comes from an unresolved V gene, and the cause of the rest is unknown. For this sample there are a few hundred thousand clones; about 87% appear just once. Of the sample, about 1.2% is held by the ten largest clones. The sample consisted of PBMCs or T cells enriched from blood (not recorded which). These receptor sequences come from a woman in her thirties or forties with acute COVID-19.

The CDR3 loop reads CASSFWQAGNTIYF. The CDR3 nucleotides are TGTGCCAGCAGCTTTTGGCAAGCTGGAAACACCATATATTTT. The chain links TRBV7-9 to TRBJ1-3, with D hard to call. The V end was cut by 3 bases, the J end by 2 bases, with 8 bases between. This CDR3 is 14 amino acids long. CDR1 SEHNR and CDR2 FQNEAQ come from the germline V gene (reference sequence).

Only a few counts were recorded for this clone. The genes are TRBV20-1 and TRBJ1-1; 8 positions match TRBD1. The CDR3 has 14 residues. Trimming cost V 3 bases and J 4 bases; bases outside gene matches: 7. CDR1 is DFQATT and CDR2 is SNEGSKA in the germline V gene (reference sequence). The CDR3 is CSASSGGEGTEAFF. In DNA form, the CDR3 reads TGCAGTGCTAGTTCAGGGGGCGAGGGCACTGAAGCTTTCTTT.

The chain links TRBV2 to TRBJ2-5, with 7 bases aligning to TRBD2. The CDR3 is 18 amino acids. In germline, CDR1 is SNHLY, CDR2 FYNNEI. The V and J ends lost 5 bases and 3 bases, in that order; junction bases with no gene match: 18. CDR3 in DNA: TGTGCCAGCAGTCGGGCCCCTAAGGGAGGGTTCGGGGAAGAGACCCAGTACTTC. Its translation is CASSRAPKGGFGEETQYF.

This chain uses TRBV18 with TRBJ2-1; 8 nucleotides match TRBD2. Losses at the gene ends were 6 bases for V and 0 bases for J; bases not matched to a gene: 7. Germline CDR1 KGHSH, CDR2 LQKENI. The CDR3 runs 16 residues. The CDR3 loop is CASSKLAASSYNEQFF. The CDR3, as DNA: TGTGCCAGCTCTAAACTAGCGGCTAGCTCCTACAATGAGCAGTTCTTC.

This chain's CDR3 is CASSQGLRGARGTEAFF. DNA for the CDR3: TGCGCCAGCAGCCAAGGTCTTCGGGGGGCGCGTGGCACTGAAGCTTTCTTT. The V and J genes are TRBV4-1 and TRBJ1-1; D possibly corresponds to TRBD1 (6 bases). CDR1 and CDR2 from the germline V gene are MGHRA and YSYEKL. The CDR3 has 17 residues. V lost 1 base to trimming and J lost 4 bases, with 19 bases between them.

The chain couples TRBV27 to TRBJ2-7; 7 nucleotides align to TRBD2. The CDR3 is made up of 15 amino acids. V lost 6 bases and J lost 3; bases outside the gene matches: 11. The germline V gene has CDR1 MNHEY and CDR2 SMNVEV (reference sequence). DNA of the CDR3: TGTGCCAGCAGGCCCATCGATAGCGGGTACTACGAGCAGTACTTC. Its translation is CASRPIDSGYYEQYF.

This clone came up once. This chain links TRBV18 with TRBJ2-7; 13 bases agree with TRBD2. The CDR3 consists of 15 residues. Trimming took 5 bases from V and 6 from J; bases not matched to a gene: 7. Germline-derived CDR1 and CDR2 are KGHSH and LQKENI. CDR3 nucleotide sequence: TGTGCCAGCTCATCAGGACTAGCGGGAGAAAGCGAGCAGTACTTC. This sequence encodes CASSSGLAGESEQYF.

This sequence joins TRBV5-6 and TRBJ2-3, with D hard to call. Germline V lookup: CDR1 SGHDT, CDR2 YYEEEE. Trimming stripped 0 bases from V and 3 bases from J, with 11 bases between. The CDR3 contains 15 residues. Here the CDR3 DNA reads TGTGCCAGCAGCTTGGTCTCCGCGGAAACAGATACGCAGTATTTT. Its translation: CASSLVSAETDTQYF.

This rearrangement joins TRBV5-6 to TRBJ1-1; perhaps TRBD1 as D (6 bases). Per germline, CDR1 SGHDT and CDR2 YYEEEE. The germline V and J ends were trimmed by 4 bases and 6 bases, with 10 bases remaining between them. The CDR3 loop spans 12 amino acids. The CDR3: CASSPRGAEAFF. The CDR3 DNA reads TGTGCCAGCAGCCCCAGGGGCGCTGAAGCTTTCTTT.

The chain's CDR3 is CASSPRSGSQETQYF. The CDR3 DNA reads TGCGCCAGCAGCCCACGGAGCGGGAGTCAGGAGACCCAGTACTTC. The chain is built from TRBV10-2 and TRBJ2-5; 8 bases match TRBD2. Unmatched junction bases numbered 11, after V lost 6 bases and J lost 5 bases. The CDR3 is made up of 15 amino acids. The germline V gene has CDR1 WSHSY and CDR2 SAAADI.

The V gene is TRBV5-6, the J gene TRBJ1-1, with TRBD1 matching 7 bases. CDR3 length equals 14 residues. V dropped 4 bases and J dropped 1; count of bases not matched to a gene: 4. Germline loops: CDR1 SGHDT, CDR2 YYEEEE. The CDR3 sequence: CASSGGTANTEAFF. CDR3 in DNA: TGTGCCAGCAGCGGGGGGACAGCGAACACTGAAGCTTTCTTT.

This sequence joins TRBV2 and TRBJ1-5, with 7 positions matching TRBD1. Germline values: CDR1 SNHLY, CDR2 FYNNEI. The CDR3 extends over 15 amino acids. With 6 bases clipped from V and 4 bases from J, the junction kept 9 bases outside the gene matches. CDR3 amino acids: CASRGQTGFNQPQHF. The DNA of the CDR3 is TGTGCCAGCAGGGGTCAGACAGGGTTTAATCAGCCCCAGCATTTT.

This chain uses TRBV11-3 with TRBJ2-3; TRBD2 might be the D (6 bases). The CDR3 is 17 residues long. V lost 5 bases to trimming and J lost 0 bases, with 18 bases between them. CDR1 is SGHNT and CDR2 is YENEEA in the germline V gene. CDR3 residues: CASSPQGGRLSTDTQYF. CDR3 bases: TGTGCCAGCAGCCCCCAGGGAGGCCGCCTTAGCACAGATACGCAGTATTTT.

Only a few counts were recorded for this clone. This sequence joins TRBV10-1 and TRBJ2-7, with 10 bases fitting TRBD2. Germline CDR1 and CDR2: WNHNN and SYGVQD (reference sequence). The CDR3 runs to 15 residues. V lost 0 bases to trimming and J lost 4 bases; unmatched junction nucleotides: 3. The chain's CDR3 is CASSESASGSYEQYF. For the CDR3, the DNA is TGCGCCAGCAGTGAGTCGGCTAGCGGGAGTTACGAGCAGTACTTC.

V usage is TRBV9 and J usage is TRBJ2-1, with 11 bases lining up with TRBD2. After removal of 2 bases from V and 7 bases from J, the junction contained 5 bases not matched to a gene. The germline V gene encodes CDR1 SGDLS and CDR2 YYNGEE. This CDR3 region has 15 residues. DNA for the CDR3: TGTGCCAGCAGCGTTCTTTTAGCGGGAGGGAATGAGCAGTTCTTC. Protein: CASSVLLAGGNEQFF. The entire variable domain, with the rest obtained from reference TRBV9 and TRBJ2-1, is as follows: DSGVTQTPKHLITATGQRVTLRCSPRSGDLSVYWYQQSLDQGLQFLIQYYNGEERAKGNILERFSAQQFPDLHSELNLSSLELGDSALYFCASSVLLAGGNEQFFGPGTRLTVL.